A selection of T cell receptor beta chains follows, all from one sample in a study of blood T cell repertoires in COVID-19. Method: immunoSEQ multiplex PCR; TCRdb's copy keeps in-frame clones and lacks some. This sample yields 250,000 or so clones, of which about nine tenths are seen a single time; 1.5% to 2% belongs to the top ten. The sequenced sample was PBMCs or T cells enriched from blood (not recorded which). The receptors originated from a man aged 40-55 years who had recovered from COVID-19. The conserved cysteine and the conserved F or W are not part of the CDR3 here.

j_gene,v_gene,len,CDR3aa
TRBJ2-5,TRBV18,12,ASSPRQAEETQY
TRBJ1-2,TRBV3-1/TRBV3-2,12,ASSLLDRVGGYT
TRBJ2-5,TRBV7-9,13,ASSIAGGNGETQY
TRBJ1-5,TRBV28,13,ASSIDRDSNQPQH
TRBJ2-1,TRBV6-5,12,ASLTGGSYNEQF
TRBJ2-7,TRBV5-1,12,ASSQIRGGYEQY
TRBJ1-1,TRBV28,12,ASRLGGAGTEAF
TRBJ1-5,TRBV7-2,14,ASSPRTGHSNQPQH
TRBJ1-3,TRBV10-3,16,AISEPTLAAVSGNTIY
TRBJ2-1,TRBV7-9,14,ASSTRGIGSYNEQF
TRBJ1-6,TRBV6-4,11,ASSLAGGSPLH
TRBJ2-1,TRBV9,13,ASSRRLAGNNEQF
TRBJ1-1,TRBV5-6,15,ASSLAKWGPLPTEAF
TRBJ1-6,TRBV7-2,12,ASSSRSTNSPLH
TRBJ1-5,TRBV2,13,ASNGLPGGNQPQH
TRBJ2-3,TRBV7-9,13,ASSFDRERADTQY
TRBJ2-5,TRBV2,14,ASRSTSGGSEETQY
TRBJ1-2,TRBV28,11,ASSAGTGAGYT
TRBJ2-7,TRBV3-1/TRBV3-2,12,ASSQEGQVYEQY
TRBJ2-2,TRBV5-1,14,ASSLAGTGDTGELF
TRBJ1-1,TRBV7-9,12,ASSKRTANTEAF
TRBJ2-7,TRBV28,13,ASSTQQGYYEEQY
TRBJ1-2,TRBV3-1/TRBV3-2,10,ASSQDVEVYT
TRBJ1-4,TRBV5-6,14,ASSLTGQVFNEKLF
TRBJ2-1,TRBV11-2,13,ASSTGQSLYNEQF